This T cell receptor beta chain was identified in a study of cytomegalovirus exposure and HLA in healthy donors. Study context: Membership in the Caucasian-associated ancestry cluster was found for about 80% of around 380 genotyped donors.

Concerning this clone itself: No antigen is known for it.

Primers: 60 Vbeta forward and 13 Jbeta reverse. Sequencing was performed with immunoSEQ multiplex PCR; in TCRdb, only in-frame clones are kept and a portion is missing. The repertoire holds tens of thousands of clones, with 70% to 80% as singletons. General study points: A previous analysis found most TCR beta V segments productive roughly 87% or roughly 30% of the time.

Trimming removed 9 bases at V and 6 bases at J, with 11 bases between. Germline CDR1 KGHSH, CDR2 LQKENI. The CDR3 is 12 residues long. The material sequenced was PBMCs. The origin of this receptor is a woman in her thirties or forties in good health and CMV-seropositive. V and J are TRBV18 and TRBJ2-2; possible D gene TRBD1, 6 bases. Here the CDR3 DNA reads TGTGCCAGTTACAGGGAGCCCGGGGAGCTGTTTTTT. It yields the protein CASYREPGELFF.